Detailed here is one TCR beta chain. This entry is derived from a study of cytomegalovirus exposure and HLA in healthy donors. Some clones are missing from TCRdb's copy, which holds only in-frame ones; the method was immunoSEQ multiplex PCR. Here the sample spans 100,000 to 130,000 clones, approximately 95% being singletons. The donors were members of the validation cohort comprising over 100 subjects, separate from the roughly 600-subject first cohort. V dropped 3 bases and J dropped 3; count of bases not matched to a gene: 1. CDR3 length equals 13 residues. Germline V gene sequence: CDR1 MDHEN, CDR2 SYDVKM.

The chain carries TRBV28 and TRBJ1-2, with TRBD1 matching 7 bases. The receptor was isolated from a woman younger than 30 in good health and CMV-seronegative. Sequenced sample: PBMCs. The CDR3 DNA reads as TGTGCCAGCAGTTTTGGACAGGACTATGGCTACACCTTC. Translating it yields CASSFGQDYGYTF.